A single sample gave rise to the 25 T cell receptor beta chains below, sequenced in a study of Ad26.COV2.S vaccination and SARS-CoV-2 variants. The repertoire was sequenced with immunoSEQ multiplex PCR; TCRdb's copy has only in-frame clones and lacks some. Altogether almost 400,000 clones are present, 89% being singletons, with the ten largest covering under 2%. Treatment: around 19 received Ad26.COV2.S at low or high dose, single or two shots; a few received placebo; per-sample allocation not given. Following the first vaccine or placebo injection, samples were taken on day 63. The sequencing here drew on peripheral blood, taken in a trial of Ad26.COV2.S vaccine versus placebo. Receptors were obtained from a person aged 18-60 years who received the Ad26.COV2.S COVID-19 vaccine or a placebo.

The rearrangement links TRBV9 to TRBJ1-2; 10 nucleotides align to TRBD1. Germline V gene data show CDR1 as SGDLS and CDR2 as YYNGEE. The CDR3 is 16 residues long. Trimming took 2 bases from V and 3 from J; bases not matched to a gene: 7. The CDR3 loop reads CASSVSLGTGDYGYTF. The CDR3 DNA is TGTGCCAGCAGCGTTAGCCTCGGGACAGGGGACTATGGCTACACCTTC.

This clone was counted between two and nine times. This chain joins TRBV19 and TRBJ2-7, with D perhaps TRBD2 (8 bases). The CDR3 runs to 14 residues. Deletions cut 6 bases from V and 5 bases from J, with 17 bases between. The germline CDR1 and CDR2 sequences are LNHDA and SQIVND (reference sequence). CDR3 protein: CASSPTGTRNEQYF. The CDR3 nucleotides read TGTGCCAGTAGCCCGACAGGGACTAGAAACGAGCAGTACTTC.

The V and J genes are TRBV3-1 (or the pseudogene TRBV3-2) and TRBJ2-1; D gene unclear. From germline, CDR1 is LGHDT and CDR2 YNNKEL (reference sequence). The CDR3 runs 12 residues. The ends were cut back, 3 bases at V and 9 bases at J, with 9 bases in the middle. The CDR3 DNA reads as TGTGCCAGCAGCCACACAAAGGGTGAGCAGTTCTTC. As protein: CASSHTKGEQFF.

Only a few counts were recorded for this clone. This chain links TRBV6-5 with TRBJ2-7, with D unclear. Trimming took 6 bases from V and 0 from J, leaving 15 bases between them. The CDR3 has 15 residues. Germline lookup yields CDR1 MNHEY and CDR2 SVGAGI. The CDR3, as DNA: TGTGCCAGCAGACCTGACCGCGCGCCCTCCTACGAGCAGTACTTC. Translation: CASRPDRAPSYEQYF.

This chain joins TRBV18 and TRBJ1-1; D gene uncertain. Between the trimmed V and J ends, which lost 2 bases and 5 bases, there was a span of 9 bases. The germline gives CDR1 KGHSH, CDR2 LQKENI. The CDR3 has 13 residues. CDR3 protein: CASSPKLGTEAFF. CDR3 nucleotide sequence: TGTGCCAGCTCACCAAAGTTGGGGACTGAAGCTTTCTTT.

The V call is TRBV6-5, the J call TRBJ1-1, with D maybe TRBD1 (6 bases). Germline lookup yields CDR1 MNHEY and CDR2 SVGAGI. The CDR3 is 14 residues long. V gave up 0 bases and J gave up 5 bases, with 10 bases separating them. The CDR3 sequence is CASSYSGGGTEAFF. CDR3 coding DNA: TGTGCCAGCAGTTACTCGGGGGGCGGGACTGAAGCTTTCTTT.

V usage is TRBV30 and J usage is TRBJ1-5, with D possibly TRBD1 on 5 matching bases. The V end was cut by 5 bases, the J end by 6 bases, with 20 bases between. This CDR3 contains 15 residues. Germline CDR1 and CDR2: GTSNPN and SVGIG (reference sequence). DNA for the CDR3: TGTGCCTGGGAGGCCGGGACCCGGATGGGTCAGCCCCAGCATTTT. The encoded protein is CAWEAGTRMGQPQHF.

The V gene is TRBV9, the J gene TRBJ1-6, with 7 bases that match TRBD1. The CDR3 loop spans 14 amino acids. Trimming took 3 bases from V and 5 from J; bases not matched to a gene: 2. In germline, CDR1 is SGDLS, CDR2 YYNGEE. Written as DNA, the CDR3 is TGTGCCAGCAGCGGGACAGGTCATAATTCACCCCTCCACTTT. Translated, it gives CASSGTGHNSPLHF.

CDR3 in DNA: TGTGCCACCAGTGATTTGGGACTAGCGGGGAATGAGCAGTTCTTC. It is translated as CATSDLGLAGNEQFF. The chain uses TRBV24-1 and TRBJ2-1, with 12 bases that match TRBD2. CDR1 and CDR2 from the germline V gene are KGHDR and SFDVKD. V lost 0 bases, J lost 7 bases, and 0 bases stayed unmatched. This CDR3 has 15 residues.

The J gene is TRBJ1-6, the V gene TRBV6-6; D is perhaps TRBD1 (5 bases). V gave up 5 bases and J gave up 0 bases, with 11 bases separating them. The germline V gene encodes CDR1 MNHNY and CDR2 SVGAGI (reference sequence). The CDR3 has 16 residues. The DNA of the CDR3 is TGTGCCAGCAGTCGACAGTCCAGCTCCTATAATTCACCCCTCCACTTT. Residues: CASSRQSSSYNSPLHF.

CDR3 DNA: TGTGCCAGCAGCCGGACTAGCGGGAGGGAGAATGAGCAGTTCTTC. Amino acids: CASSRTSGRENEQFF. This chain joins TRBV11-2 and TRBJ2-1, with 15 positions matching TRBD2. The ends lost 5 bases at V and 7 bases at J; junction bases unmatched: 3. This CDR3 has 15 amino acids. The germline gives CDR1 SGHAT, CDR2 FQNNGV.

This clone was seen only once. V usage is TRBV28 and J usage is TRBJ2-1; D gene uncertain. The CDR3 spans 13 residues. Trimming left V 3 bases short and J 8 bases short, with 11 bases between. Germline values: CDR1 MDHEN, CDR2 SYDVKM. For the CDR3, the DNA is TGTGCCAGCAGTTTTCGACTCGGAGATGAGCAGTTCTTC. Amino acid sequence: CASSFRLGDEQFF.

The chain combines TRBV10-1 with TRBJ2-2, with D uncertain. Per the germline V gene, CDR1 is WNHNN and CDR2 is SYGVQD (reference sequence). The V gene lost 6 bases and the J gene lost 6 bases, with 14 bases spanning the gap. The CDR3 is 14 residues long. In DNA, the CDR3 is TGCGCCAGCAGCCGTGCGACTGGGTCCGGGGAGCTGTTTTTT. Translating gives CASSRATGSGELFF.

The J gene is TRBJ1-6, the V gene TRBV5-4; D not certain. Per germline, CDR1 SGHNT and CDR2 YYREEE (reference sequence). Trimming stripped 3 bases from V and 10 bases from J, with 8 bases between. This CDR3 region has 12 residues. CDR3 loop: CASSSDSSPLHF. As DNA, the CDR3 is TGTGCCAGCAGCTCAGATTCCTCACCCCTCCACTTT.

The chain links TRBV5-5 to TRBJ1-2; TRBD1 is a possible D gene (6 bases). Trimming left V 2 bases short and J 4 bases short, with 15 bases between. The germline V gene has CDR1 SGHKS and CDR2 YYEKEE (reference sequence). The CDR3 runs 15 residues. CDR3 DNA sequence: TGTGCCAGCAGCTTAAGTTTGGGCAGGGGCTATGGCTACACCTTC. This encodes CASSLSLGRGYGYTF. Looking up the rest from reference TRBV5-5 and TRBJ1-2 gives the full variable domain: DAGVTQSPTHLIKTRGQQVTLRCSPISGHKSVSWYQQVLGQGPQFIFQYYEKEERGRGNFPDRFSARQFPNYSSELNVNALLLGDSALYLCASSLSLGRGYGYTFGSGTRLTVV.

The chain joins TRBV5-1 to TRBJ1-1; TRBD1 matches at 8 bases. Trimming at V came to 5 bases and at J to 0 bases, leaving 3 bases not matched to a gene. Germline V lookup: CDR1 SGHRS, CDR2 YFSETQ. CDR3 length equals 14 residues. CDR3 DNA sequence: TGCGCCAGCAGGACGGGACAGGTGAACACTGAAGCTTTCTTT. Residues: CASRTGQVNTEAFF.

Turning to this clone: This sample also contains other DNA sequences that code for the same CDR3. This chain uses TRBV3-1 (or the pseudogene TRBV3-2) with TRBJ1-2; possible D gene TRBD1, 5 bases. Looked up from germline, CDR1 is LGHDT and CDR2 is YNNKEL (reference sequence). This CDR3 has 13 amino acids. The V end was cut by 1 base, the J end by 5 bases, with 8 bases between. CDR3 in amino acids: CASSQGGLYGYTF. The CDR3, as DNA: TGTGCCAGCAGCCAAGGGGGCTTATATGGCTACACCTTC.

The chain employs TRBV30 and TRBJ1-1; maybe TRBD1 (5 bases). CDR3 size: 11 residues. The V gene lost 5 bases and the J gene lost 5 bases, with 9 bases spanning the gap. Germline V lookup: CDR1 GTSNPN, CDR2 SVGIG (reference sequence). In DNA, the CDR3 is TGTGCCTGGTTTCCAGGGACTGAAGCTTTCTTT. This gives the protein CAWFPGTEAFF.

This clone was counted between two and nine times. The J gene is TRBJ1-5, the V gene TRBV30; 8 positions agree with TRBD1. Germline CDR1 is GTSNPN and CDR2 is SVGIG (reference sequence). This CDR3 is 15 amino acids long. The ends lost 2 bases at V and 3 bases at J; junction bases unmatched: 6. CDR3 DNA: TGTGCCTGGAGTACCCAGGACAGGGTCAATCAGCCCCAGCATTTT. This sequence encodes CAWSTQDRVNQPQHF.

V gene TRBV6-5 combines with J gene TRBJ2-7; 7 bases fit TRBD1. The CDR3 contains 15 residues. Germline V lookup: CDR1 MNHEY, CDR2 SVGAGI. Losses at the gene ends were 6 bases for V and 1 base for J; bases not matched to a gene: 9. The CDR3 loop is CASRASGQSSYEQYF. CDR3 nucleotide sequence: TGTGCCAGCAGGGCTTCGGGACAGTCATCCTACGAGCAGTACTTC.

This clone was observed a few times. V gene TRBV30 combines with J gene TRBJ1-1, with D possibly being TRBD1 (5 bases). V lost 1 base and J 0 bases, leaving 18 bases between the germline ends. Germline CDR1 reads GTSNPN; CDR2 reads SVGIG (reference sequence). This CDR3 is built from 17 residues. CDR3 amino acids: CAWSGDVRRGMNTEAFF. CDR3 bases: TGTGCCTGGAGTGGGGATGTCCGCCGGGGGATGAACACTGAAGCTTTCTTT.

The V gene is TRBV19, the J gene TRBJ2-5, with TRBD1 matching over 10 bases. The CDR3 runs 13 residues. Trimming took 4 bases from V and 6 from J; bases not matched to a gene: 2. Germline-derived CDR1 and CDR2 are LNHDA and SQIVND (reference sequence). This CDR3 reads CASSTGQGQTQYF. CDR3 nucleotides: TGTGCCAGTAGTACGGGACAGGGGCAGACCCAGTACTTC. Using reference TRBV19 and TRBJ2-5 for the parts outside the CDR3, the full variable domain is DGGITQSPKYLFRKEGQNVTLSCEQNLNHDAMYWYRQDPGQGLRLIYYSQIVNDFQKGDIAEGYSVSREKKESFPLTVTSAQKNPTAFYLCASSTGQGQTQYFGPGTRLLVL.

This clone was observed a single time. The rearrangement uses TRBV28 and TRBJ2-1; no clear D. Germline CDR1 is MDHEN and CDR2 is SYDVKM. The V and J ends lost 4 bases and 10 bases respectively, with 11 bases between them. This CDR3 contains 12 residues. CDR3 region: CASSSDWREQFF. In nucleotides, the CDR3 is TGTGCCAGCAGTTCCGACTGGCGGGAGCAGTTCTTC.

This clone was seen repeatedly, ten times or more. V usage is TRBV2 and J usage is TRBJ2-1; 13 bases match TRBD2. The junction had 7 bases not matched to a gene; V was cut back by 5 bases and J by 0 bases. The CDR3 is 18 residues long. In germline, CDR1 is SNHLY, CDR2 FYNNEI. The CDR3 region has the DNA TGTGCCAGCAGTCCAGGACTAGCGGGAGTCAGCTCCTACAATGAGCAGTTCTTC. Its translation is CASSPGLAGVSSYNEQFF.

The CDR3 spells CASSDESGQEAFF. The CDR3, as DNA: TGTGCCAGCAGTGACGAATCCGGGCAAGAAGCTTTCTTT. V is TRBV6-4 and J is TRBJ1-1; D is unresolved. V was shortened by 2 bases and J by 8 bases, with 12 bases between the two germline ends. Germline assignment: CDR1 MRHNA and CDR2 SNTAGT. This CDR3 has 13 amino acids.